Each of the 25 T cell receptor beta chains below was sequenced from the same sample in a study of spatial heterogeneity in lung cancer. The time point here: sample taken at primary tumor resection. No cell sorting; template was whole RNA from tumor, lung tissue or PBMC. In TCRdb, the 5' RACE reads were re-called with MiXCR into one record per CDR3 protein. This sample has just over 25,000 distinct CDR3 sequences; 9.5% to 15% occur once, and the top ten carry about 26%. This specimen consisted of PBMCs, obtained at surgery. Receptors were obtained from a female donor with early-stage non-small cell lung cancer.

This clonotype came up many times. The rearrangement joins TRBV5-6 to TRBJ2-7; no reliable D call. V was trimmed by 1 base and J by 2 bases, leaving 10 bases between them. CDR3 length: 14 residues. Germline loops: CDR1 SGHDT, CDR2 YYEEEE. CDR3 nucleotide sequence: TGTGCCAGCAGCTTGCGGGCTAGGGCCTACGAGCAGTACTTC. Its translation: CASSLRARAYEQYF.

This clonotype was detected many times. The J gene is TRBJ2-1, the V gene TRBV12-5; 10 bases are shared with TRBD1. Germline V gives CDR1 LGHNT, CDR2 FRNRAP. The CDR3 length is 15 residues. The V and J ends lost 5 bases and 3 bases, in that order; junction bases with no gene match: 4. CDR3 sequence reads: CASGAGQGGYNEQFF. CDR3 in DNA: TGTGCTAGTGGTGCCGGACAGGGGGGCTACAATGAGCAGTTCTTC.

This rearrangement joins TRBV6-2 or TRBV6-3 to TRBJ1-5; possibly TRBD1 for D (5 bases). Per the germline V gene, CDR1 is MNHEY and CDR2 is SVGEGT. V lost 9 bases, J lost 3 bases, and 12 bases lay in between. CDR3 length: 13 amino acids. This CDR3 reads CASTQAHNQPQHF. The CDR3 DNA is TGTGCCAGTACACAGGCGCACAATCAGCCCCAGCATTTT.

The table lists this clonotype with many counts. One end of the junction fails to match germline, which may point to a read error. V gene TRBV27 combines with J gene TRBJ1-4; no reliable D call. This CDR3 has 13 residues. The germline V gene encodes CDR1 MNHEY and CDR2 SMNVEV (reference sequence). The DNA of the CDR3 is TGTGCCAGCCATGATTTAGGGCAGGACGACCGGATTTTT. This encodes CASHDLGQDDRIF. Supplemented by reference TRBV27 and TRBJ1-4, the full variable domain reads EAQVTQNPRYLITVTGKKLTVTCSQNMNHEYMSWYRQDPGLGLRQIYYSMNVEVTDKGDVPEGYKVSRKEKRNFPLILESPSPNQTSLYFCASHDLGQDDRIFGSGTQLSVL.

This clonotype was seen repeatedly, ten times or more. CDR3 sequence reads: CASSPLIGAAQNTEAFF. CDR3 nucleotides: TGTGCCAGCTCACCACTAATTGGGGCGGCCCAAAACACTGAAGCTTTCTTT. V is TRBV18 and J is TRBJ1-1, with D tentatively TRBD1 (5 bases). There are 17 residues in the CDR3. The V end lost 1 base, the J end lost 2 bases, and 17 bases lay between the germline ends. Looked up from germline, CDR1 is KGHSH and CDR2 is LQKENI. The whole variable domain, filled in from reference TRBV18 and TRBJ1-1, reads NAGVMQNPRHLVRRRGQEARLRCSPMKGHSHVYWYRQLPEEGLKFMVYLQKENIIDESGMPKERFSAEFPKEGPSILRIQQVVRGDSAAYFCASSPLIGAAQNTEAFFGQGTRLTVV.

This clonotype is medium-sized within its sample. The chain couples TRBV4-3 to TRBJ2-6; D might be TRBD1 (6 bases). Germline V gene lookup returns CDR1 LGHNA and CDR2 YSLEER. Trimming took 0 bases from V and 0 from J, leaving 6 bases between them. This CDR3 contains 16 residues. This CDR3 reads CASSQDRGSGANVLTF. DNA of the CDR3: TGCGCCAGCAGCCAAGACAGGGGCTCTGGGGCCAACGTCCTGACTTTC.

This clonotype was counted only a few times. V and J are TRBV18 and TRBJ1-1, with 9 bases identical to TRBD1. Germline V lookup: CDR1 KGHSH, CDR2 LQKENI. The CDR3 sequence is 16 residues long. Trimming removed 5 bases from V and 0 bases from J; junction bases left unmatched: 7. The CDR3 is CASSSLGTGMNTEAFF. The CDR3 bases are TGTGCCAGCTCATCCCTCGGGACAGGGATGAACACTGAAGCTTTCTTT.

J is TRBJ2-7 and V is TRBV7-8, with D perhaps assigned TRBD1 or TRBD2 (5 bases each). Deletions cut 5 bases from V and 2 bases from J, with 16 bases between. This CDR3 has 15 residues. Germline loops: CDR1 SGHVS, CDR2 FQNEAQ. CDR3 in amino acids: CASSLGPLPTYEQYV. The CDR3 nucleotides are TGTGCCAGCAGCCTGGGACCGCTACCCACCTACGAGCAGTACGTC.

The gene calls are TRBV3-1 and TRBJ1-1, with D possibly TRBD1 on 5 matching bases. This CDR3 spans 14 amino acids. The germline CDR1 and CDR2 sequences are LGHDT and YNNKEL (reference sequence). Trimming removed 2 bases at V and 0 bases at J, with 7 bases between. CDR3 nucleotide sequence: TGTGCCAGCAGCCAATGGGGGATGAACACTGAAGCTTTCTTT. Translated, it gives CASSQWGMNTEAFF. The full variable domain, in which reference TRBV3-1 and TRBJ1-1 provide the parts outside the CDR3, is DTAVSQTPKYLVTQMGNDKSIKCEQNLGHDTMYWYKQDSKKFLKIMFSYNNKELIINETVPNRFSPKSPDKAHLNLHINSLELGDSAVYFCASSQWGMNTEAFFGQGTRLTVV.

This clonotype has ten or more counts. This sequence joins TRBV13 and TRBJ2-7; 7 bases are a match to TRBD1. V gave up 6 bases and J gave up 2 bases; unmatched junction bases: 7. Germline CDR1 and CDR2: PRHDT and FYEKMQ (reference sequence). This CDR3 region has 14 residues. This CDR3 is CASSFRDSPYEQYV. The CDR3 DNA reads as TGTGCCAGCAGTTTTCGGGACAGTCCCTACGAGCAGTACGTC.

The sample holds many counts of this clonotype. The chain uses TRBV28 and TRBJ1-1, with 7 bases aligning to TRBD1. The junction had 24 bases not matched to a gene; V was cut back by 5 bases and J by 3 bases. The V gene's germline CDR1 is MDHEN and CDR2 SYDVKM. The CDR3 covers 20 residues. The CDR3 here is CASSRTGDVFQADWDTEAFF. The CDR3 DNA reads TGTGCCAGCAGTCGCACAGGGGACGTCTTTCAGGCCGATTGGGACACTGAAGCTTTCTTT. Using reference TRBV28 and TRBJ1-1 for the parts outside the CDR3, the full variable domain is DVKVTQSSRYLVKRTGEKVFLECVQDMDHENMFWYRQDPGLGLRLIYFSYDVKMKEKGDIPEGYSVSREKKERFSLILESASTNQTSMYLCASSRTGDVFQADWDTEAFFGQGTRLTVV.

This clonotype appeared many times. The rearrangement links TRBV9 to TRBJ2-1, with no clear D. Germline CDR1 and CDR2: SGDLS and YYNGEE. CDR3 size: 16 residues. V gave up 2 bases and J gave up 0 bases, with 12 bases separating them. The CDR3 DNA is TGTGCCAGCAGCGTGGCGGAGCGTAGCTCCTACAATGAGCAGTTCTTC. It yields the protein CASSVAERSSYNEQFF.

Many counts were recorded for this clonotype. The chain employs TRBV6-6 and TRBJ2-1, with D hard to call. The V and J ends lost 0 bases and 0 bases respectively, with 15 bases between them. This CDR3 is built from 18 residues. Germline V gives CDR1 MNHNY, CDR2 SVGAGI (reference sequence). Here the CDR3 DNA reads TGTGCCAGCAGTTACTCGACACCCCCTCTAAGCTCCTACAATGAGCAGTTCTTC. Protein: CASSYSTPPLSSYNEQFF.

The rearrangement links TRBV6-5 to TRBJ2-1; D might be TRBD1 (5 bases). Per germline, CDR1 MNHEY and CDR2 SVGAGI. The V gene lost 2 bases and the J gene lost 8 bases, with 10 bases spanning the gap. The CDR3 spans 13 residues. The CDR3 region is CASSYRQLHEQFF. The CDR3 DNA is TGTGCCAGCAGTTACCGACAGTTGCATGAGCAGTTCTTC.

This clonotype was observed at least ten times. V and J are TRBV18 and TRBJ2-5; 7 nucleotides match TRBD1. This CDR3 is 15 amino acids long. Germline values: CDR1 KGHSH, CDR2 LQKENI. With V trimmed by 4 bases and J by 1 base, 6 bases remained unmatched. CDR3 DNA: TGTGCCAGCTCACTTTCGACAGGGTCCCAAGAGACCCAGTACTTC. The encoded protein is CASSLSTGSQETQYF.

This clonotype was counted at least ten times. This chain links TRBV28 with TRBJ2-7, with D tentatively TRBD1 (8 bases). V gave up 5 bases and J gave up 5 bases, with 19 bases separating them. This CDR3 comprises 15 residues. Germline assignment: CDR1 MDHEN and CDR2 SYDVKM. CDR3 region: CASSTTGGAANEQYV. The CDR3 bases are TGTGCCAGCAGTACCACAGGGGGGGCGGCTAACGAGCAGTACGTC.

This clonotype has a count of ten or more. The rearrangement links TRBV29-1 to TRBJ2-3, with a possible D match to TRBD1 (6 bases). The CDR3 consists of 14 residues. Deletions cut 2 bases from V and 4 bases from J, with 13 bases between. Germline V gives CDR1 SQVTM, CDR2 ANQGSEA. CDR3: CSVELGAEADTQYF. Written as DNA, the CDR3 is TGCAGCGTTGAACTGGGGGCAGAAGCAGATACGCAGTATTTT.

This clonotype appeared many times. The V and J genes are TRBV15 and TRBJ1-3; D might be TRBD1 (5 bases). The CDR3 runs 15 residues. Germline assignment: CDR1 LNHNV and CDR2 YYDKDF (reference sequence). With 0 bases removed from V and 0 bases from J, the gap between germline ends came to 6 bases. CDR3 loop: CATSREQDSGNTIYF. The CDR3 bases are TGTGCCACCAGCAGAGAACAGGACTCTGGAAACACCATATATTTT.

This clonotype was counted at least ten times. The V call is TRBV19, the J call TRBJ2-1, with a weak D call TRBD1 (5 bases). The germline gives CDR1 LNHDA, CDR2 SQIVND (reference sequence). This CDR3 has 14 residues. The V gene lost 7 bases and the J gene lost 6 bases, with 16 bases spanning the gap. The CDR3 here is CASKGVSLGNEQFF. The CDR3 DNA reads TGTGCCAGTAAAGGGGTTTCTTTGGGCAATGAGCAGTTCTTC.

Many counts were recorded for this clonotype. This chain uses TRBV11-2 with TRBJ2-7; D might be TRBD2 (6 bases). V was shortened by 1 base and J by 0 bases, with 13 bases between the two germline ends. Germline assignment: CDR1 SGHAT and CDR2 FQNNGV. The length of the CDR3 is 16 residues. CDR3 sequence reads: CASSLGSGGVSYEQYV. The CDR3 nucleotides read TGTGCCAGCAGCTTAGGTAGTGGCGGGGTCTCCTACGAGCAGTACGTC.

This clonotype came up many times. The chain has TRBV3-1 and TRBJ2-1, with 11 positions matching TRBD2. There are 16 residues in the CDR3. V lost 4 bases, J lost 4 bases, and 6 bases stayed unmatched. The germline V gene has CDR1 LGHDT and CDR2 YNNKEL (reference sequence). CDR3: CASSPASGGSYNEQFF. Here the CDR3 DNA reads TGTGCCAGCAGCCCGGCTAGCGGGGGGTCGTACAATGAGCAGTTCTTC.

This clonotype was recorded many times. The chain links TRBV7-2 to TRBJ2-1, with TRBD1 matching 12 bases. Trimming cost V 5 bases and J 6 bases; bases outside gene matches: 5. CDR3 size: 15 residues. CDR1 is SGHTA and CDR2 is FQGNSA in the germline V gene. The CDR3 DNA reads TGTGCCAGCAGCCAGGGACAGGGGGCCGGCAATGAGCAGTTCTTC. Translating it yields CASSQGQGAGNEQFF.

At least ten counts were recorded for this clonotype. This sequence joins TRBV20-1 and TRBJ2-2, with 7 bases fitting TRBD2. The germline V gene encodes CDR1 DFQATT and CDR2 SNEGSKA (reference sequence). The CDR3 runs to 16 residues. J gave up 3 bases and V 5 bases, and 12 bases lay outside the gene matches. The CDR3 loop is CSAPTLSGVYTGELFF. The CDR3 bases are TGCAGTGCTCCTACCCTCAGCGGGGTGTACACCGGGGAGCTGTTTTTT.

This CDR3 is CASSRPQIETQYF. In nucleotides, the CDR3 is TGTGCCAGCAGTCGTCCTCAAATAGAGACCCAGTACTTC. The chain uses TRBV7-2 and TRBJ2-5; the D is unclear. CDR3 length: 13 residues. V was clipped by 6 bases and J by 4 bases, with 12 bases between them. Per the germline V gene, CDR1 is SGHTA and CDR2 is FQGNSA.

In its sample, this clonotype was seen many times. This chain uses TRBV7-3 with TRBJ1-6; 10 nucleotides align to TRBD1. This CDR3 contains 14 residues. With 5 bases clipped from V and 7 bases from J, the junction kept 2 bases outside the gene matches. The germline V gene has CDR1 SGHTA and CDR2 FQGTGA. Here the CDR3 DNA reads TGTGCCAGCAGCATGGGACAGGGGAATTCACCCCTCCACTTT. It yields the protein CASSMGQGNSPLHF.